The T cell receptor beta chain described here comes from a study of blood T cell repertoires in COVID-19. Study-level information: Sites in the United States, Italy and Spain provided acute and convalescent COVID-19 samples. T cells, B-cell-depleted T cells, or PBMCs supplied cDNA or gDNA.

In the authors' workflow: Amplification of reference gene primers was used by the study to estimate nucleated cell counts. TCRdb's copy holds only in-frame clones and misses some; the assay was immunoSEQ multiplex PCR. V, J and clone size derive from that table, while D and trimming were established from the DNA sequence. The sample consists of tens of thousands of clones, about 82% of them appearing once. Concerning this clone itself: This CDR3 is also generated by other DNA sequences in the sample.

Trimming pared 2 bases from V and 1 base from J, leaving 21 bases between. CDR3 length equals 18 residues. Germline V gene data show CDR1 as SGHRS and CDR2 as YFSETQ. Sequencing was carried out using peripheral blood. The TCR comes from a human donor in a cohort sampled during active COVID-19. This sequence joins TRBV5-1 and TRBJ1-2; D ambiguous. The CDR3 reads CASSFLTIGQINNYGYTF. Written as DNA, the CDR3 is TGCGCCAGCAGCTTCTTAACCATTGGGCAGATTAATAACTATGGCTACACCTTC.